This T cell receptor (delta chain) was observed in a study of Vδ1+ human thymocytes. Study results and limitations: Thymic TRG and TRD repertoires appeared highly polyclonal, with Gaussian CDR3 length distributions.

Per the germline V gene, CDR1 is TSWWSYY and CDR2 is QGS. This CDR3 has 21 amino acids. V shed 0 bases and J 0 bases; nucleotides not matched to a gene: 17. This clone was seen more than once but under ten times. No antigen is known for it. The template was reverse-transcribed extracted RNA. The CDR3 regions were amplified by multiplex PCR from V-gene primers to a constant-region primer. TCRdb called clones anew from the multiplex PCR reads with CATT. The data show over 45,000 delta-chain clones, with approximately 15% seen just once and around 0.5% held by the top ten. Source material: Vdelta1+ gamma-delta thymocytes from the thymus. Subset noted: FACS-sorted CD3+ TCRalphabeta- TCRVdelta1+ TCRVdelta2- thymocytes. The J gene is TRDJ1, the V gene TRDV1, with TRDD3 matching 9 bases. This receptor was identified in a boy younger than two who had congenital heart surgery. The CDR3 DNA is TGTGCTCTTGGGGAACTACTCCTACTACTGGGGGAGACCTTAGACACCGATAAACTCATCTTT. It translates to CALGELLLLLGETLDTDKLIF.